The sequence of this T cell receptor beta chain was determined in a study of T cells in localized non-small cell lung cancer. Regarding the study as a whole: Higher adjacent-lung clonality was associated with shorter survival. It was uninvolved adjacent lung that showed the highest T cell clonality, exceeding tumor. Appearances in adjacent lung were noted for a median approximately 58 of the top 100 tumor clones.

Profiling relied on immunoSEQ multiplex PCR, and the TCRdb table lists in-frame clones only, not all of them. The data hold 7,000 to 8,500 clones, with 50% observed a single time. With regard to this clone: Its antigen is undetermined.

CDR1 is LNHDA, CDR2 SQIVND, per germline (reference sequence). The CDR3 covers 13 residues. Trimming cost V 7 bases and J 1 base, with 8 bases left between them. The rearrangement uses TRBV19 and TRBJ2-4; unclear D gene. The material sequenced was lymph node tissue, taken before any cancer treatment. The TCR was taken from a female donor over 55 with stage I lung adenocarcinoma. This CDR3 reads CASIGSAKNIQYF. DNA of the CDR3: TGTGCCAGTATCGGGTCGGCCAAAAACATTCAGTACTTC. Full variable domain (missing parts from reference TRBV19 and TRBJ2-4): DGGITQSPKYLFRKEGQNVTLSCEQNLNHDAMYWYRQDPGQGLRLIYYSQIVNDFQKGDIAEGYSVSREKKESFPLTVTSAQKNPTAFYLCASIGSAKNIQYFGAGTRLSVL.